These 6 T cell receptor beta chains were all obtained from the same sample, sequenced in a study of patients and donors after allogeneic stem cell transplantation. TCRdb ran MiXCR on the RT-PCR reads and lists one entry per CDR3 protein. The sample lists approximately 250,000 distinct CDR3 sequences, 11% to 15% seen once, with roughly 11% in the top ten. Sequenced: blood, either unsorted or a sorted T cell fraction (not recorded which). These receptors all come from a human donor who was either an allogeneic HSCT recipient or a stem cell or donor lymphocyte infusion donor (not recorded which). It is not recorded whose cells these are; they may come from a transplant donor.

Notes on this clonotype: This could be a read error, since a much larger clone is one nucleotide away. The V call is TRBV12-3 or TRBV12-4, the J call TRBJ1-1; the D is unclear. CDR3 length: 17 amino acids. Trimming removed 1 base at V and 0 bases at J, with 15 bases between. The CDR3 spells CASSLVSFEGLNTEAFF. The DNA for the CDR3 is TGTGCCAGCAGTTTAGTTTCGTTTGAGGGCCTGAACACTGAAGCTTTCTTT.

This clonotype was detected ten times or more. The rearrangement links TRBV12-3 or TRBV12-4 to TRBJ2-2, with TRBD1 identical over 7 bases. J gave up 1 base and V 5 bases, and 1 base lay outside the gene matches. The CDR3 contains 14 residues. The DNA of the CDR3 is TGTGCCAGCAGTCCAGGGGGGAACACCGGGGAGCTGTTTTTT. It yields the protein CASSPGGNTGELFF.

The CDR3 is CASSFSLRGSNNEQFF. CDR3 sequence (DNA): TGCGCCAGCAGCTTTTCCCTTCGCGGGAGTAACAATGAGCAGTTCTTC. The V call is TRBV4-1, the J call TRBJ2-1; 7 bases agree with TRBD2. CDR1 MGHRA and CDR2 YSYEKL come from the germline V gene. This CDR3 has 16 residues. Unmatched junction bases numbered 12, after V lost 5 bases and J lost 5 bases.

This clonotype was counted ten times or more. The chain has TRBV29-1 and TRBJ2-3, with a weak D call TRBD1 (6 bases). The germline CDR1 and CDR2 sequences are SQVTM and ANQGSEA. Deletions cut 6 bases from V and 5 bases from J, with 12 bases between. The CDR3 sequence is 12 residues long. CDR3 loop: CSVHDRIDTQYF. The CDR3 DNA reads as TGCAGCGTCCACGACAGGATAGATACGCAGTATTTT.

The chain is built from TRBV6-2 or TRBV6-3 and TRBJ1-5; D perhaps matches TRBD1 (5 bases). V lost 0 bases, J lost 6 bases, and 12 bases lay in between. Germline values: CDR1 MNHEY, CDR2 SVGEGT. There are 15 residues in the CDR3. CDR3 protein: CASSYSGLGGQPQHF. The CDR3 bases are TGTGCCAGCAGTTACTCTGGATTGGGGGGTCAGCCCCAGCATTTT.

This clonotype was seen more than once but under ten times. The rearrangement joins TRBV9 to TRBJ2-1; 7 positions agree with TRBD1. Germline V CDR1 and CDR2: SGDLS, YYNGEE. The CDR3 totals 21 residues. J was trimmed by 2 bases and V by 0 bases; bases with no gene match: 20. The CDR3 nucleotides read TGTGCCAGCAGCGTAGGGCGACAGGGAAGGGGTATGAAGGGAGCCTACAATGAGCAGTTCTTC. Translating gives CASSVGRQGRGMKGAYNEQFF.